Listed below are T cell receptor beta chains from one sample, sequenced in a study of blood T cells in healthy people across ages. TCRdb re-derived calls from the 5' RACE reads in MiXCR, one entry per CDR3 protein. The sample comprises roughly 1,100,000 distinct CDR3 sequences, less than 25% of which are singletons, and 0.75% rests with the top ten. These sequences were also reported in another study, on T cells of mothers and their children.

The sequencing input was blood. The receptors stem from a girl aged 2-15 years in good health. Both conserved end residues are part of each CDR3. A D gene is named only where the DNA matches it firmly. Clone size is not always given. Where it is, it says once, few, many or a class for expanded clones.

TRBJ2-7,TRBV11-2,.,TRBD2,CASRIGLAHSYEQYF,TGTGCCAGCAGGATAGGACTAGCGCACTCCTACGAGCAGTACTTC
TRBJ2-7,TRBV27,.,TRBD2,CASSSAGPIFYEQYF,TGTGCCAGCAGTTCAGCGGGGCCTATCTTCTACGAGCAGTACTTC
TRBJ2-5,TRBV15,few,.,CATSREGGMETQYF,TGTGCCACCAGCAGAGAAGGGGGTATGGAGACCCAGTACTTC
TRBJ2-1,TRBV5-6,.,.,CASSRVRDSSLYNEQFF,TGTGCCAGCAGCCGCGTTCGGGACTCCTCGCTCTACAATGAGCAGTTCTTC
TRBJ2-5,TRBV20-1,.,.,CSAAHRQETQYF,TGCAGTGCTGCACACCGCCAAGAGACCCAGTACTTC
TRBJ2-2,TRBV7-2,.,TRBD2,CASSLALSTSGNTGELFF,TGTGCCAGCAGCTTAGCCCTGTCGACTAGCGGGAACACCGGGGAGCTGTTTTTT
TRBJ2-3,TRBV10-3,few,.,CAISDPRRSGDTQYF,TGTGCCATCAGTGATCCGAGGAGATCAGGGGATACGCAGTATTTT
TRBJ2-1,TRBV15,few,.,CATSRISGDLSYNEQFF,TGTGCCACCAGCAGAATTTCCGGGGATCTTTCCTACAATGAGCAGTTCTTC
TRBJ1-1,TRBV29-1,.,.,CSVYRRLNTEAFF,TGCAGCGTTTACAGGCGCTTAAACACTGAAGCTTTCTTT
TRBJ2-7,TRBV4-1,.,TRBD2,CASSLGLAGVIPSEQYF,TGCGCCAGCAGCCTCGGACTAGCGGGAGTAATTCCTTCCGAGCAGTACTTC
TRBJ1-1,TRBV6-6,.,.,CASSYATEGTEAFF,TGTGCCAGCAGTTACGCTACGGAGGGGACTGAAGCTTTCTTT
TRBJ2-1,TRBV28,few,.,CASSLQRSYNEQFF,TGTGCCAGCAGTTTACAGCGGTCCTACAATGAGCAGTTCTTC
TRBJ2-3,TRBV7-2,.,.,CASSLMQADTQYF,TGTGCCAGCAGCCTCATGCAAGCAGATACGCAGTATTTT
TRBJ2-5,TRBV20-1,.,TRBD1,CSASPRTGLGETQYF,TGCAGTGCTAGTCCCCGGACAGGGTTGGGAGAGACCCAGTACTTC
TRBJ2-3,TRBV7-3,.,TRBD2,CASSPQGGSGRTDTQYF,TGTGCCAGCAGCCCTCAAGGGGGTAGCGGGAGAACAGATACGCAGTATTTT
TRBJ2-1,TRBV20-1,few,TRBD2,CSARDSGGASNEQFF,TGCAGTGCTAGGGATAGCGGGGGGGCCAGCAATGAGCAGTTCTTC
TRBJ1-5,TRBV20-1,few,TRBD1,CSARDRGSNQPQHF,TGCAGTGCTAGGGACAGGGGGAGCAATCAGCCCCAGCATTTT
TRBJ1-1,TRBV3-1,.,.,CASSQGRTTEAFF,TGTGCCAGCAGCCAAGGGCGAACCACTGAAGCTTTCTTT
TRBJ2-1,TRBV29-1,.,TRBD1,CSALQGSTYNEQFF,TGCAGCGCCTTACAGGGGAGTACCTACAATGAGCAGTTCTTC
TRBJ1-3,TRBV29-1,few,.,CSVVGWTTGNTIYF,TGCAGCGTTGTGGGGTGGACTACTGGAAACACCATATATTTT
TRBJ2-1,TRBV2,few,TRBD1,CASRVGQGTHNEQFF,TGTGCCAGCAGAGTTGGACAGGGAACCCACAATGAGCAGTTCTTC
TRBJ2-5,TRBV7-2,many,TRBD2,CASSRQRGETQYF,TGTGCCAGCAGCCGCCAGCGGGGAGAGACCCAGTACTTC
TRBJ2-5,TRBV12-3/TRBV12-4,.,.,CASSLVGGEGETQYF,TGTGCCAGCAGTTTAGTAGGGGGAGAAGGAGAGACCCAGTACTTC
TRBJ2-5,TRBV21-1,few,.,CASDPRQGRETQYF,TGTGCCAGCGATCCAAGGCAGGGGCGGGAGACCCAGTACTTC
TRBJ2-1,TRBV7-9,.,.,CASSSSVGRTNEQFF,TGTGCCAGCAGCTCCAGCGTGGGACGTACCAATGAGCAGTTCTTC
TRBJ1-3,TRBV6-5,few,.,CASSLERTGNTIYF,TGTGCCAGCAGTTTGGAAAGGACTGGAAACACCATATATTTT
TRBJ2-7,TRBV27,few,.,CASSLFWGPHEQYF,TGTGCCAGCAGTTTATTCTGGGGGCCGCACGAGCAGTACTTC
TRBJ1-4,TRBV20-1,few,.,CSARDSTETNEKLFF,TGCAGTGCTAGGGACTCGACAGAAACTAATGAAAAACTGTTTTTT
TRBJ1-2,TRBV29-1,few,.,CSVEDLHGAGDYGYTF,TGCAGCGTTGAAGATCTTCATGGGGCAGGGGACTATGGCTACACCTTC
TRBJ2-3,TRBV12-3/TRBV12-4,.,TRBD1,CAIMGQVVRTQYF,TGTGCCATTATGGGACAGGTAGTGAGAACGCAGTATTTT
TRBJ1-2,TRBV29-1,.,.,CSAPEGGQGYTF,TGCAGCGCCCCCGAGGGAGGGCAGGGCTACACCTTC
TRBJ2-5,TRBV20-1,few,.,CSASPKVQETQYF,TGCAGTGCTAGTCCTAAGGTTCAAGAGACCCAGTACTTC
TRBJ1-2,TRBV7-9,.,.,CASSPGSLANYGYTF,TGTGCCAGCAGCCCCGGGAGTTTAGCTAACTATGGCTACACCTTC
TRBJ1-4,TRBV7-9,.,.,CASSLYPGITNEKLFF,TGTGCCAGCAGCTTATATCCGGGGATCACTAATGAAAAACTGTTTTTT
TRBJ1-1,TRBV27,.,.,CASSLLGPGGTEAFF,TGTGCCAGCAGCCTCCTCGGACCCGGGGGCACTGAAGCTTTCTTT